The 23 T cell receptor beta chains below were found in one sample sequenced in a study of PD-1 blockade in classical Hodgkin lymphoma. The method was immunoSEQ multiplex PCR; TCRdb's version includes in-frame clones alone and lacks a portion of them. Altogether tens of thousands of clones are present, 88% being singletons, with the ten largest covering approximately 23%. The sample's time point: cycle 4 day 1 (C4D1), after around six weeks of nivolumab. Every patient was affected by relapse after autologous stem cell transplantation, while exposure to brentuximab vedotin was not uniform. This sample comprised peripheral blood mononuclear cells (PBMCs), obtained before the fourth cycle of nivolumab. The receptors stem from a human donor with classical Hodgkin lymphoma.

The table lists this clone with a count of one. The rearrangement links TRBV30 to TRBJ1-5; no definite D call. The CDR3 is 13 residues long. Per germline, CDR1 GTSNPN and CDR2 SVGIG (reference sequence). V dropped 0 bases and J dropped 7 bases, with 10 bases sitting between them. In DNA form, the CDR3 reads TGTGCCTGGAGTGTACGATCGGGGCAGCCCCAGCATTTT. As protein: CAWSVRSGQPQHF. Using reference TRBV30 and TRBJ1-5 for the parts outside the CDR3, the full variable domain is SQTIHQWPATLVQPVGSPLSLECTVEGTSNPNLYWYRQAAGRGLQLLFYSVGIGQISSEVPQNLSASRPQDRQFILSSKKLLLSDSGFYLCAWSVRSGQPQHFGDGTRLSIL.

This clone appeared a single time. The chain couples TRBV28 to TRBJ1-1, with D hard to call. This CDR3 contains 12 residues. The V gene lost 3 bases and the J gene lost 8 bases, with 10 bases spanning the gap. The germline V gene has CDR1 MDHEN and CDR2 SYDVKM. The CDR3 loop reads CASSFLTTEAFF. As DNA, the CDR3 is TGTGCCAGCAGTTTTCTGACCACAGAAGCTTTCTTT.

The chain has TRBV6-1 and TRBJ1-1, with D uncertain. Trimming stripped 6 bases from V and 1 base from J, with 15 bases between. The CDR3 covers 15 residues. From germline, CDR1 is MNHNS and CDR2 SASEGT. This chain's CDR3 is CASSLEAGSNTEAFF. Here the CDR3 DNA reads TGTGCCAGCAGCCTCGAGGCAGGCTCGAACACTGAAGCTTTCTTT.

The chain carries TRBV12-5 and TRBJ2-7; TRBD2 is a possible D gene (7 bases). The V end was cut by 7 bases, the J end by 2 bases, with 15 bases between. Germline assignment: CDR1 LGHNT and CDR2 FRNRAP. The CDR3 runs to 14 residues. CDR3 DNA: TGTGCTAGTGCCAAGGGGGGGACTACCTACGAGCAGTACTTC. Protein: CASAKGGTTYEQYF. The variable domain in full, with the rest retrieved from reference TRBV12-5 and TRBJ2-7, is DARVTQTPRHKVTEMGQEVTMRCQPILGHNTVFWYRQTMMQGLELLAYFRNRAPLDDSGMPKDRFSAEMPDATLATLKIQPSEPRDSAVYFCASAKGGTTYEQYFGPGTRLTVT.

The V gene is TRBV7-9, the J gene TRBJ1-2; 7 bases map to TRBD1. Trimming removed 6 bases from V and 5 bases from J; junction bases left unmatched: 6. This CDR3 has 13 residues. CDR1 is SEHNR and CDR2 is FQNEAQ in the germline V gene (reference sequence). DNA for the CDR3: TGTGCCAGCAGGTCCGGGACAGATTATGGCTACACCTTC. Residues: CASRSGTDYGYTF.

J is TRBJ1-4 and V is TRBV5-5; D is undetermined. Trimming took off 0 bases at V and 3 bases at J, with 12 bases between the two ends. CDR3 length equals 16 residues. The V gene's germline CDR1 is SGHKS and CDR2 YYEKEE (reference sequence). CDR3 sequence (DNA): TGTGCCAGCAGCTTGGGATCCGGGCCACCTAATGAAAAACTGTTTTTT. This encodes CASSLGSGPPNEKLFF.

The chain recombines TRBV7-3 with TRBJ2-3, with 7 bases that match TRBD2. The CDR3 runs 15 residues. In germline, CDR1 is SGHTA, CDR2 FQGTGA. Losses at the gene ends were 2 bases for V and 3 bases for J; bases not matched to a gene: 5. CDR3 in DNA: TGTGCCAGCAGCTTATTCGGGGGGATGACAGATACGCAGTATTTT. Translating it yields CASSLFGGMTDTQYF. The entire variable domain, with the rest obtained from reference TRBV7-3 and TRBJ2-3, is as follows: GAGVSQTPSNKVTEKGKYVELRCDPISGHTALYWYRQSLGQGPEFLIYFQGTGAADDSGLPNDRFFAVRPEGSVSTLKIQRTERGDSAVYLCASSLFGGMTDTQYFGPGTRLTVL.

CDR3 in amino acids: CASSPDRGDQPQHF. Here the CDR3 DNA reads TGTGCCAGCAGCCCAGACAGGGGGGATCAGCCCCAGCATTTT. The genes are TRBV7-9 and TRBJ1-5; 9 bases are shared with TRBD1. J was trimmed by 5 bases and V by 5 bases; bases with no gene match: 4. Germline loops: CDR1 SEHNR, CDR2 FQNEAQ (reference sequence). This CDR3 contains 14 residues.

The chain uses TRBV5-4 and TRBJ2-3, with 7 bases lining up with TRBD2. The CDR3 loop spans 16 amino acids. Germline CDR1 SGHNT, CDR2 YYREEE (reference sequence). With V trimmed by 4 bases and J by 2 bases, 10 bases remained unmatched. CDR3 in DNA: TGTGCCAGCAGCCCAGCTGGCGGGGGAGTCACAGATACGCAGTATTTT. Translation: CASSPAGGGVTDTQYF.

The rearrangement links TRBV7-3 to TRBJ2-1, with D unresolved. This CDR3 contains 15 residues. Germline V gene data show CDR1 as SGHTA and CDR2 as FQGTGA. V gave up 2 bases and J gave up 5 bases, with 13 bases separating them. CDR3 loop: CASSLAGGFNNEQFF. DNA of the CDR3: TGTGCCAGCAGCTTAGCAGGCGGTTTCAACAATGAGCAGTTCTTC. The full variable domain, with the rest looked up from reference TRBV7-3 and TRBJ2-1, is GAGVSQTPSNKVTEKGKYVELRCDPISGHTALYWYRQSLGQGPEFLIYFQGTGAADDSGLPNDRFFAVRPEGSVSTLKIQRTERGDSAVYLCASSLAGGFNNEQFFGPGTRLTVL.

V and J are TRBV25-1 and TRBJ1-1, with D uncertain. V gave up 1 base and J gave up 4 bases, with 4 bases separating them. The CDR3 covers 12 residues. CDR1 MGHDK and CDR2 SYGVNS come from the germline V gene. The CDR3 nucleotides read TGTGCCAGCAGTGAATGGGGCACTGAAGCTTTCTTT. This codes for CASSEWGTEAFF.

V and J are TRBV7-9 and TRBJ2-5; D perhaps matches TRBD2 (6 bases). Trimming pared 4 bases from V and 2 bases from J, leaving 11 bases between. Germline V gives CDR1 SEHNR, CDR2 FQNEAQ (reference sequence). This CDR3 is built from 14 residues. The CDR3 bases are TGTGCCAGCAGCTCCTTGGGAGGTCAAGAGACCCAGTACTTC. The encoded protein is CASSSLGGQETQYF.

As to this clone: The junction differs from germline at one of its ends, possibly a read error. The chain joins TRBV29-1 to TRBJ2-7; TRBD2 matches at 8 bases. CDR1 and CDR2 (germline): SQVTM, ANQGSEA. The CDR3 sequence is 13 residues long. The CDR3 coding sequence is TGCAGCGTTGAAATAGGGACTAGATACGGGCAGTACTTC. Its protein is CSVEIGTRYGQYF.

The V and J genes are TRBV10-1 and TRBJ2-1, with D hard to call. This CDR3 is 12 amino acids long. From germline, CDR1 is WNHNN and CDR2 SYGVQD (reference sequence). V lost 3 bases and J 7 bases, leaving 7 bases between the germline ends. This chain's CDR3 is CASSELTNEQFF. As DNA, the CDR3 is TGCGCCAGCAGTGAACTCACGAATGAGCAGTTCTTC.

This chain uses TRBV7-3 with TRBJ2-1; 7 bases fit TRBD2. The CDR3 extends over 14 amino acids. With V trimmed by 5 bases and J by 9 bases, 10 bases remained unmatched. Germline V lookup: CDR1 SGHTA, CDR2 FQGTGA. CDR3 loop: CASSLGGSVGEQFF. CDR3 bases: TGTGCCAGCAGCCTCGGGGGGAGCGTCGGTGAGCAGTTCTTC.

This clone has a handful of counts. The chain joins TRBV15 to TRBJ2-1, with 7 bases fitting TRBD2. The CDR3 contains 16 residues. The ends lost 2 bases at V and 3 bases at J; junction bases unmatched: 7. Germline V gene lookup returns CDR1 LNHNV and CDR2 YYDKDF (reference sequence). DNA for the CDR3: TGTGCCACCAGCAGACAAAGCGGGGCCCTCTACAATGAGCAGTTCTTC. This codes for CATSRQSGALYNEQFF.

The chain employs TRBV11-3 and TRBJ2-1, with D possibly being TRBD1 (5 bases). The CDR3 extends over 13 amino acids. Germline values: CDR1 SGHNT, CDR2 YENEEA. Trimming pared 0 bases from V and 10 bases from J, leaving 10 bases between. CDR3 in DNA: TGTGCCAGCAGCTTAGACAGGGTAGGCGAGCAGTTCTTC. Amino acid sequence: CASSLDRVGEQFF.

J is TRBJ2-3 and V is TRBV7-6; D unclear. CDR3 size: 12 residues. Trimming took off 1 base at V and 4 bases at J, with 3 bases between the two ends. Per the germline V gene, CDR1 is SGHVS and CDR2 is FNYEAQ. CDR3 in amino acids: CASSLGADTQYF. The CDR3 DNA reads as TGTGCCAGCAGCTTAGGGGCAGATACGCAGTATTTT.

As DNA, the CDR3 is TGTGCCAGCAGCCAAGATCCAGGGGCGGACACCGGGGAGCTGTTTTTT. Amino acid sequence: CASSQDPGADTGELFF. This chain connects TRBV4-2 to TRBJ2-2; weak D call: TRBD1 (6 bases). The V gene lost 0 bases and the J gene lost 3 bases, with 11 bases spanning the gap. Germline V gene data show CDR1 as LGHNA and CDR2 as YNFKEQ. The CDR3 consists of 16 residues.

This chain connects TRBV5-4 to TRBJ2-3; the D call may be TRBD1 or TRBD2 (6 bases each). V was clipped by 2 bases and J by 1 base, with 11 bases between them. This CDR3 spans 15 amino acids. Germline values: CDR1 SGHNT, CDR2 YYREEE (reference sequence). In DNA form, the CDR3 reads TGTGCCAGCAGCTTATGGGGGGCGGGCACAGATACGCAGTATTTT. Encoded protein: CASSLWGAGTDTQYF.

The chain is built from TRBV5-5 and TRBJ2-7; 7 bases are a match to TRBD1. Trimming took 2 bases from V and 2 from J; bases not matched to a gene: 4. The length of the CDR3 is 14 residues. From germline, CDR1 is SGHKS and CDR2 YYEKEE (reference sequence). As DNA, the CDR3 is TGTGCCAGCAGCTTCACAGGGGTCGCCTACGAGCAGTACTTC. Protein sequence: CASSFTGVAYEQYF.

This clone has a handful of counts. The chain couples TRBV2 to TRBJ2-2; TRBD2 matches at 8 bases. Germline V gene data show CDR1 as SNHLY and CDR2 as FYNNEI. The junction had 4 bases not matched to a gene; V was cut back by 3 bases and J by 1 base. The CDR3 contains 16 residues. The CDR3 loop is CASSDVGTRNTGELFF. The CDR3 DNA sequence: TGTGCCAGCAGTGATGTAGGGACTAGGAACACCGGGGAGCTGTTTTTT.

The gene calls are TRBV6-5 and TRBJ2-4; weak D call: TRBD2 (5 bases). The V end lost 2 bases, the J end lost 10 bases, and 12 bases lay between the germline ends. The V gene's germline CDR1 is MNHEY and CDR2 SVGAGI. The CDR3 runs to 13 residues. The CDR3 loop reads CASSYTDGGIQYF. Here the CDR3 DNA reads TGTGCCAGCAGTTACACGGACGGAGGTATTCAGTACTTC.